The 29 T cell receptor beta chains below all came from one sample that was sequenced in a study of blood T cell repertoires in COVID-19. The protocol was immunoSEQ multiplex PCR, while the TCRdb copy is restricted to in-frame clones and leaves out a portion. The table records fewer than 200,000 clones, about 83% of them present only once. Specimen: peripheral blood. These receptors originate from a woman in her seventies who had recovered from COVID-19.

DNA for the CDR3: TGTGCCTGGAGCGGCATCGGGGGGTATAGCAATCAGCCCCAGCATTTT. It codes for CAWSGIGGYSNQPQHF. The V and J genes are TRBV30 and TRBJ1-5; D is possibly TRBD1 (5 bases). The CDR3 totals 16 residues. V was cut by 3 bases and J by 0 bases, with 15 bases left in between. The germline CDR1 and CDR2 sequences are GTSNPN and SVGIG (reference sequence).

The chain links TRBV6-4 to TRBJ1-2, with D tentatively TRBD1 (5 bases). Germline-derived CDR1 and CDR2 are MRHNA and SNTAGT. This CDR3 spans 14 amino acids. V was pared by 3 bases and J by 7 bases, with 15 bases between. The CDR3 DNA is TGTGCCAGCAGTGAAGGGCAGGGAAGGGGTGGCTACACCTTC. Translation: CASSEGQGRGGYTF.

The rearrangement joins TRBV19 to TRBJ1-1, with unresolved D. Looked up from germline, CDR1 is LNHDA and CDR2 is SQIVND (reference sequence). The CDR3 length is 13 residues. V shed 3 bases and J shed 1 base, with 6 bases lying between them. The CDR3 spells CASSIIPNTEAFF. Written as DNA, the CDR3 is TGTGCCAGTAGTATTATTCCGAACACTGAAGCTTTCTTT.

The chain links TRBV28 to TRBJ1-2, with 12 bases that match TRBD1. This CDR3 has 16 residues. Germline assignment: CDR1 MDHEN and CDR2 SYDVKM. J was trimmed by 3 bases and V by 6 bases; bases with no gene match: 8. The CDR3: CASRVGQGASYYGYTF. The CDR3 region has the DNA TGTGCCAGCAGGGTGGGACAGGGGGCCTCCTACTATGGCTACACCTTC.

J is TRBJ2-7 and V is TRBV6-5; 9 nucleotides agree with TRBD2. Unmatched junction bases numbered 6, after V lost 6 bases and J lost 6 bases. Per germline, CDR1 MNHEY and CDR2 SVGAGI. The CDR3 totals 13 residues. The CDR3 region is CASRVAGVSEQYF. DNA of the CDR3: TGTGCCAGCAGGGTAGCGGGAGTGAGCGAGCAGTACTTC.

The CDR3, as DNA: TGTGCCAGCAGCCCCGGACAGGACTACTACGAGCAGTACTTC. Translating gives CASSPGQDYYEQYF. V and J are TRBV7-6 and TRBJ2-7; D may be TRBD1 (7 bases). V was clipped by 5 bases and J by 3 bases, with 14 bases between them. The CDR3 loop spans 14 amino acids. Germline V gene data show CDR1 as SGHVS and CDR2 as FNYEAQ.

J is TRBJ2-5 and V is TRBV20-1; a weak D match, TRBD2 (7 bases). Germline-derived CDR1 and CDR2 are DFQATT and SNEGSKA (reference sequence). V shed 3 bases and J shed 5 bases, with 22 bases lying between them. The CDR3 is 16 residues long. In DNA, the CDR3 is TGCAGTGCTAGTTGGTGGGAGGGGGTAGGAGGGGAGACCCAGTACTTC. This gives the protein CSASWWEGVGGETQYF.

This clone appeared a single time. This sequence joins TRBV7-3 and TRBJ1-2; tentative D call: TRBD1 (6 bases). V was cut by 3 bases and J by 4 bases, with 21 bases left in between. The germline CDR1 and CDR2 sequences are SGHTA and FQGTGA. The CDR3 runs 17 residues. CDR3 residues: CASSFARPGGEGYGYTF. In DNA form, the CDR3 reads TGTGCCAGCAGCTTCGCCCGCCCGGGGGGCGAAGGCTATGGCTACACCTTC.

V gene TRBV5-4 combines with J gene TRBJ1-2, with 8 nucleotides matching TRBD1. The V gene end was trimmed by 7 bases and the J gene end by 4 bases; junction bases not matched to a gene: 9. The CDR3 has 14 amino acids. CDR1 is SGHNT and CDR2 is YYREEE in the germline V gene (reference sequence). The DNA for the CDR3 is TGTGCCAGCCGCCCGACAGGGGCGGCCTATGGCTACACCTTC. Residues: CASRPTGAAYGYTF.

The rearrangement uses TRBV5-1 and TRBJ2-1, with 10 bases fitting TRBD2. The CDR3 extends over 15 amino acids. V was pared by 5 bases and J by 0 bases, with 2 bases of the junction left unmatched. Germline CDR1 SGHRS, CDR2 YFSETQ. The CDR3 bases are TGCGCCAGCAGACAGCGGGGGGGCTCCTACAATGAGCAGTTCTTC. As protein: CASRQRGGSYNEQFF.

The chain carries TRBV20-1 and TRBJ2-3; 7 bases map to TRBD1. The CDR3 contains 15 residues. Germline CDR1 DFQATT, CDR2 SNEGSKA (reference sequence). V was clipped by 3 bases and J by 1 base; unmatched bases: 7. The CDR3 is CSASLRQGGTDTQYF. The CDR3 DNA is TGCAGTGCTAGTCTCAGGCAGGGGGGCACAGATACGCAGTATTTT.

The J gene is TRBJ2-2, the V gene TRBV4-3; D gene unclear. The V gene's germline CDR1 is LGHNA and CDR2 YSLEER. The CDR3 runs 15 residues. V lost 1 base to trimming and J lost 0 bases, with 6 bases between them. The CDR3 protein is CASSQVRANTGELFF. CDR3 nucleotides: TGCGCCAGCAGCCAAGTACGAGCGAACACCGGGGAGCTGTTTTTT.

The chain is built from TRBV7-8 and TRBJ1-2; D is undetermined. The CDR3 spans 17 residues. Trimming shortened V by 2 bases and J by 3 bases, and 19 bases separated the two germline ends. The germline CDR1 and CDR2 sequences are SGHVS and FQNEAQ. The chain's CDR3 is CASSLWGTRAFDYGYTF. The CDR3 DNA sequence: TGTGCCAGCAGCTTATGGGGAACGCGGGCCTTCGACTATGGCTACACCTTC.

This clone was counted only a few times. CDR3 in amino acids: CASSEGQMGTQYF. CDR3 DNA: TGTGCCAGCAGCGAGGGACAGATGGGGACCCAGTACTTC. The chain couples TRBV2 to TRBJ2-5; 7 positions match TRBD1. V was clipped by 6 bases and J by 7 bases; unmatched bases: 8. The germline CDR1 and CDR2 sequences are SNHLY and FYNNEI. The CDR3 covers 13 residues.

The rearrangement uses TRBV29-1 and TRBJ1-2; D gene uncertain. Between the trimmed V and J ends, which lost 4 bases and 10 bases, there was a span of 7 bases. Looked up from germline, CDR1 is SQVTM and CDR2 is ANQGSEA. The CDR3 loop spans 9 amino acids. CDR3 nucleotide sequence: TGCAGCGTTGCCTATCCCTACACCTTC. This gives the protein CSVAYPYTF.

This sequence joins TRBV5-1 and TRBJ2-1, with 7 nucleotides matching TRBD2. The V gene's germline CDR1 is SGHRS and CDR2 YFSETQ. The CDR3 has 16 amino acids. The J segment lost 1 base and the V segment lost 2 bases, leaving 6 bases of the junction unmatched. The CDR3 region has the DNA TGCGCCAGCAGCTTCCTTGCGGGAGTTTCCTACAATGAGCAGTTCTTC. It codes for CASSFLAGVSYNEQFF.

For this clone: A read error may account for a junction end that differs from germline. The CDR3 protein is CASSPRTGAGGDF. Here the CDR3 DNA reads TGTGCCAGCAGCCCCCGGACAGGCGCGGGGGGGGATTTT. The chain combines TRBV12-3 or TRBV12-4 with TRBJ1-3; 7 bases match TRBD1. This CDR3 has 13 residues.

V gene TRBV9 combines with J gene TRBJ1-1, with 10 nucleotides matching TRBD1. The CDR3 contains 15 residues. CDR1 is SGDLS, CDR2 YYNGEE, per germline. V was pared by 3 bases and J by 2 bases, with 4 bases of the junction left unmatched. DNA of the CDR3: TGTGCCAGCAGCGGCCGGACAGGGGGTAACACTGAAGCTTTCTTT. It is translated as CASSGRTGGNTEAFF. Looking up the rest from reference TRBV9 and TRBJ1-1 gives the full variable domain: DSGVTQTPKHLITATGQRVTLRCSPRSGDLSVYWYQQSLDQGLQFLIQYYNGEERAKGNILERFSAQQFPDLHSELNLSSLELGDSALYFCASSGRTGGNTEAFFGQGTRLTVV.

The chain has TRBV9 and TRBJ2-7, with 8 positions matching TRBD2. The junction had 5 bases not matched to a gene; V was cut back by 1 base and J by 2 bases. The CDR3 totals 15 residues. Germline values: CDR1 SGDLS, CDR2 YYNGEE. CDR3 in DNA: TGTGCCAGCAGCGTACACGAACTAGCGGCCTACGAGCAGTACTTC. As protein: CASSVHELAAYEQYF.

The rearrangement links TRBV11-2 to TRBJ1-2; D uncertain. Trimming took 1 base from V and 0 from J, leaving 9 bases between them. Per the germline V gene, CDR1 is SGHAT and CDR2 is FQNNGV. This CDR3 spans 15 amino acids. CDR3 in DNA: TGTGCCAGCAGCTTAGGGGCAGATCCTAACTATGGCTACACCTTC. It encodes CASSLGADPNYGYTF.

The chain has TRBV30 and TRBJ2-1, with a weak D call TRBD1 (5 bases). CDR1 and CDR2 (germline): GTSNPN, SVGIG (reference sequence). The CDR3 length is 13 residues. Trimming took off 0 bases at V and 6 bases at J, with 9 bases between the two ends. CDR3 amino acids: CAWSVGRGNEQFF. The DNA of the CDR3 is TGTGCCTGGAGTGTCGGTAGGGGCAATGAGCAGTTCTTC.

On this clone itself: Other DNA variants within this sample encode the same CDR3. The V and J genes are TRBV5-4 and TRBJ2-7; 9 bases line up with TRBD2. Looked up from germline, CDR1 is SGHNT and CDR2 is YYREEE (reference sequence). CDR3 size: 16 residues. Germline trimming cut 4 bases from V and 7 bases from J; bases unmatched to any gene: 15. The CDR3 DNA reads as TGTGCCAGCAGCGGGATGGGTGCGGGAGGGCCGGGGGAGCAGTACTTC. Residues: CASSGMGAGGPGEQYF. The full variable domain, completed using reference TRBV5-4 and TRBJ2-7, is ETGVTQSPTHLIKTRGQQVTLRCSSQSGHNTVSWYQQALGQGPQFIFQYYREEENGRGNFPPRFSGLQFPNYSSELNVNALELDDSALYLCASSGMGAGGPGEQYFGPGTRLTVT.

The rearrangement joins TRBV3-1 (or the pseudogene TRBV3-2) to TRBJ2-1; 11 nucleotides align to TRBD2. Per the germline V gene, CDR1 is LGHDT and CDR2 is YNNKEL (reference sequence). The CDR3 consists of 21 residues. V lost 1 base to trimming and J lost 3 bases; unmatched junction nucleotides: 17. CDR3 residues: CASSQVWEGTSGHSHYNEQFF. For the CDR3, the DNA is TGTGCCAGCAGCCAAGTTTGGGAAGGGACTAGCGGACATTCCCACTACAATGAGCAGTTCTTC.

The chain couples TRBV21-1 to TRBJ2-1; the table's D call TRBD2 went unverified against the DNA. TRBV21-1 is a pseudogene segment. CDR3 length equals 12 residues. The CDR3 DNA reads TGTGCCAGCAGCAGACGAACCGAGGGGCAGTTCTTC. It specifies CASSRRTEGQFF.

This chain connects TRBV19 to TRBJ2-3, with TRBD2 matching 9 bases. The CDR3 has 18 amino acids. From germline, CDR1 is LNHDA and CDR2 SQIVND (reference sequence). The junction had 9 bases not matched to a gene; V was cut back by 2 bases and J by 0 bases. The CDR3 DNA follows: TGTGCCAGTAGTATAAGGGCTAGCGGGGTTGGGAGCACAGATACGCAGTATTTT. This encodes CASSIRASGVGSTDTQYF.

The chain recombines TRBV18 with TRBJ2-7; possibly TRBD1 for D (5 bases). In germline, CDR1 is KGHSH, CDR2 LQKENI. The CDR3 contains 14 residues. Between the trimmed V and J ends, which lost 1 base and 5 bases, there was a span of 12 bases. The DNA for the CDR3 is TGTGCCAGCTCACCACAGGGGAATTCCCACGAGCAGTACTTC. It yields the protein CASSPQGNSHEQYF. The full variable domain, completed using reference TRBV18 and TRBJ2-7, is NAGVMQNPRHLVRRRGQEARLRCSPMKGHSHVYWYRQLPEEGLKFMVYLQKENIIDESGMPKERFSAEFPKEGPSILRIQQVVRGDSAAYFCASSPQGNSHEQYFGPGTRLTVT.

The V and J genes are TRBV5-4 and TRBJ2-7, with a weak D call TRBD2 (8 bases). Germline V gives CDR1 SGHNT, CDR2 YYREEE (reference sequence). The CDR3 extends over 15 amino acids. Trimming removed 3 bases at V and 2 bases at J, with 15 bases between. This CDR3 is CASSSLAGQPYEQYF. The CDR3 DNA reads TGTGCCAGCAGCTCCTTAGCGGGACAGCCCTACGAGCAGTACTTC.

The chain joins TRBV3-1 (or the pseudogene TRBV3-2) to TRBJ2-3, with TRBD2 as a possible D gene (7 bases). CDR3 size: 17 residues. Germline lookup yields CDR1 LGHDT and CDR2 YNNKEL (reference sequence). V gave up 5 bases and J gave up 4 bases, with 22 bases separating them. For the CDR3, the DNA is TGTGCCAGCAGCACTTTCCTGAGGGGGGGGCCCGCAGATACGCAGTATTTT. It codes for CASSTFLRGGPADTQYF.

The gene calls are TRBV6-6 and TRBJ2-7; possibly TRBD2 for D (5 bases). V lost 8 bases to trimming and J lost 2 bases, with 16 bases between them. The CDR3 runs to 14 residues. The V gene's germline CDR1 is MNHNY and CDR2 SVGAGI (reference sequence). The CDR3 DNA sequence: TGTGCCAGCGGGCGAAGGAGGCCCACCTACGAGCAGTACTTC. Its protein product is CASGRRRPTYEQYF.